The rows below give T cell receptor beta chains drawn from one sample of a study of blood T cell repertoires in COVID-19. Libraries were prepared by immunoSEQ multiplex PCR; TCRdb keeps only in-frame clonotypes and omits some of them. The table records about 210,000 clones, 81% of them present only once. The sequencing sample was made of PBMCs or T cells enriched from blood (not recorded which). The receptors derive from a man in his forties who had recovered from COVID-19. Each CDR3 is given with its conserved first and last residue. Clone size is given for some rows only: seen once, a few or many times, or a class if the clone is expanded.

v_call | clone_size | cdr3_aa
TRBV11-2 | NA | CASSARQGFSYEQYF
TRBV6-6 | NA | CASLEYPYNEQFF
TRBV6-5 | NA | CASSYSSGYEQFF
TRBV12-3/TRBV12-4 | NA | CASSLDYYEQYF
TRBV18 | NA | CASSQGGYTEAFF
TRBV3-1/TRBV3-2 | NA | CASSPRDRNTEAFF
TRBV5-5 | once | CASSLAATRGYGYTF
TRBV19 | NA | CASSMRYTYNEQFF
TRBV4-2 | NA | CASSQEIGRGDSGEQFF
TRBV5-6 | NA | CASSYQDRDTGELFF
TRBV18 | NA | CASSPRPVGEKLFF
TRBV5-5 | few | CASSSTSGGAYEQFF